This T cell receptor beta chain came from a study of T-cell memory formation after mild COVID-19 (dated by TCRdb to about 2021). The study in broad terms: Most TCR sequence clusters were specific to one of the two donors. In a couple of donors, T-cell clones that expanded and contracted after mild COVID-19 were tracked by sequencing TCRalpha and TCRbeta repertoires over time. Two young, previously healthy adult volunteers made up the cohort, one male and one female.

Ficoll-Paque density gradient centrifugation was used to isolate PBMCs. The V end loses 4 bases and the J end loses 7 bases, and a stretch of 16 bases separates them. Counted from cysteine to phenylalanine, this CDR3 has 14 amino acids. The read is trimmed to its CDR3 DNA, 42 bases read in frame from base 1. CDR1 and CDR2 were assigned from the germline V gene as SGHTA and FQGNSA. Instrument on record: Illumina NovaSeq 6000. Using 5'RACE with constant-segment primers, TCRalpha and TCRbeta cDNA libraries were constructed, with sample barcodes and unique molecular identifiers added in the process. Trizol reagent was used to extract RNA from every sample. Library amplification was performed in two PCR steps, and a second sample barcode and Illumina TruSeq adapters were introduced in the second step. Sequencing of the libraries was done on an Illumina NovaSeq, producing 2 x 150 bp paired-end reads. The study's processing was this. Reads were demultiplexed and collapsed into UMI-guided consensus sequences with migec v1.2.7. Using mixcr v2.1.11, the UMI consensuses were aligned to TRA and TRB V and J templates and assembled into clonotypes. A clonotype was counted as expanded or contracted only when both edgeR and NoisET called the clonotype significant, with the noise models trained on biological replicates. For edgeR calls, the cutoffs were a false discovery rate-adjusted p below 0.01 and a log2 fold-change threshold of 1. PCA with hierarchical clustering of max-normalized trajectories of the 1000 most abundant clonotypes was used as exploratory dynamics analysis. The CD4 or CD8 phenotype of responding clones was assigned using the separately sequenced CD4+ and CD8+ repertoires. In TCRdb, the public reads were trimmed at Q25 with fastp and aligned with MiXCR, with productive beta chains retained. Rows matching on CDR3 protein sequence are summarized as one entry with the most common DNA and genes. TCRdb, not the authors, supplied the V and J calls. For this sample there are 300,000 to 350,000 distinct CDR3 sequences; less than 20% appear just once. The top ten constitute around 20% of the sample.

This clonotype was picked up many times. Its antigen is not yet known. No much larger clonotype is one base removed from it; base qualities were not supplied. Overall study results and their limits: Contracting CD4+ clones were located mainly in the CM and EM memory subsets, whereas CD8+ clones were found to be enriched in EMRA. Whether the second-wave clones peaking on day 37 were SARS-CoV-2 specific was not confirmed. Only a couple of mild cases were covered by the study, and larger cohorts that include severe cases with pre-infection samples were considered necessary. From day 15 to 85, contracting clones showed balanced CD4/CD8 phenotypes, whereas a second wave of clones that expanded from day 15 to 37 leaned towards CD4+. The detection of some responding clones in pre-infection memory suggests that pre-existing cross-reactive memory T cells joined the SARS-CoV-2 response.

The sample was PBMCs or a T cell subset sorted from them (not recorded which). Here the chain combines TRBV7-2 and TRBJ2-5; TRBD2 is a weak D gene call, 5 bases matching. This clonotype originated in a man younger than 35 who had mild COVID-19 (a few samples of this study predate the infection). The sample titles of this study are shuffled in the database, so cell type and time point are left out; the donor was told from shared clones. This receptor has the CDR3 CASSSGVALGTQYF. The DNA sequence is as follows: TGTGCCAGCAGCTCCGGGGTAGCCTTGGGGACCCAGTACTTC.